A selection of T cell receptor beta chains follows, all from one sample in a study of cytomegalovirus exposure and HLA in healthy donors. TCRdb's copy holds only in-frame clones and misses some; the assay was immunoSEQ multiplex PCR. The sample includes about 190,000 clones, roughly 84% of them seen just once. Sequenced input: PBMCs. These receptor sequences come from a boy aged 5-17 years in good health and CMV-seronegative. Both conserved end residues are part of each CDR3. The order of the fields is CDR3 protein, CDR3 DNA, J gene, CDR3 length, V gene, D gene. D genes are given only for firm matches.

CDR3 protein: CASSVTYNSPLHF; CDR3 DNA: TGTGCCAGCAGTGTAACCTATAATTCACCCCTCCACTTT; J gene: TRBJ1-6; CDR3 length: 13; V gene: TRBV27; D gene: .
CDR3 protein: CASSEGHGYSNQPQHF; CDR3 DNA: TGTGCCAGCAGTGAAGGGCACGGGTATAGCAATCAGCCCCAGCATTTT; J gene: TRBJ1-5; CDR3 length: 16; V gene: TRBV6-1; D gene: .
CDR3 protein: CASSQVAGVAYEQYF; CDR3 DNA: TGCGCCAGCAGCCAAGTAGCGGGAGTGGCTTACGAGCAGTACTTC; J gene: TRBJ2-7; CDR3 length: 15; V gene: TRBV4-1; D gene: TRBD2
CDR3 protein: CASSLGRRAGNTIYF; CDR3 DNA: TGCGCCAGCAGCTTAGGGAGACGGGCTGGAAACACCATATATTTT; J gene: TRBJ1-3; CDR3 length: 15; V gene: TRBV5-1; D gene: .
CDR3 protein: CASSEQRLGTDTQYF; CDR3 DNA: TGTGCCAGCAGTGAACAAAGGCTCGGGACAGATACGCAGTATTTT; J gene: TRBJ2-3; CDR3 length: 15; V gene: TRBV6-1; D gene: .
CDR3 protein: CSSSLGTVGDGYTF; CDR3 DNA: TGTTCCAGCAGCTTAGGGACAGTGGGAGATGGCTACACCTTC; J gene: TRBJ1-2; CDR3 length: 14; V gene: TRBV7-9; D gene: TRBD1
CDR3 protein: CAIQQSSGNTIYF; CDR3 DNA: TGTGCCATCCAACAGAGCTCTGGAAACACCATATATTTT; J gene: TRBJ1-3; CDR3 length: 13; V gene: TRBV10-3; D gene: .
CDR3 protein: CASRFDGGDEQYF; CDR3 DNA: TGTGCCAGCAGATTCGACGGGGGGGACGAGCAGTACTTC; J gene: TRBJ2-7; CDR3 length: 13; V gene: TRBV6-6; D gene: TRBD2
CDR3 protein: CAWIPQGNIPEAFF; CDR3 DNA: TGTGCCTGGATTCCCCAGGGTAATATCCCTGAAGCTTTCTTT; J gene: TRBJ1-1; CDR3 length: 14; V gene: TRBV30; D gene: .
CDR3 protein: CASSESGLAGTDTQYF; CDR3 DNA: TGTGCCAGCAGTGAATCCGGACTAGCGGGGACAGATACGCAGTATTTT; J gene: TRBJ2-3; CDR3 length: 16; V gene: TRBV25-1; D gene: TRBD2
CDR3 protein: CATSRGFPGSGNTIYF; CDR3 DNA: TGTGCCACCAGCAGAGGGTTCCCAGGCTCTGGAAACACCATATATTTT; J gene: TRBJ1-3; CDR3 length: 16; V gene: TRBV15; D gene: .